The sequence of this TCR beta chain was determined in a study of blood T cell repertoires in COVID-19. The CDR3 has 16 amino acids. Germline V gene lookup returns CDR1 SGHTA and CDR2 FQGTGA. The ends lost 5 bases at V and 4 bases at J; junction bases unmatched: 9. The method was immunoSEQ multiplex PCR; TCRdb's version includes in-frame clones alone and lacks a portion of them. The sample shows around 100,000 clones, approximately 90% of them seen only once. This chain joins TRBV7-3 and TRBJ2-1; 9 nucleotides line up with TRBD2. Sample: peripheral blood. This clonotype originated in a man between 45 and 60 years old in a cohort sampled during active COVID-19. CDR3 coding DNA: TGTGCCAGCAGCACCCAAGGTAGCGGGGGTTACAATGAGCAGTTCTTC. Translating it yields CASSTQGSGGYNEQFF.